This TCR beta chain was identified in a study of blood T cell repertoires in COVID-19. Overall study: COVID-19 samples from acute and convalescent phases originated in the United States, Italy and Spain. Sources were T cells, B-cell-depleted T cells, or PBMCs; the material itself was cDNA or gDNA.

Authors' data handling: Amplification from reference gene primers served as the basis for estimated nucleated cell counts. The repertoire was sequenced with immunoSEQ multiplex PCR; TCRdb's copy has only in-frame clones and lacks some. V, J and clone size derive from that table, while D and trimming were established from the DNA sequence. The table includes 300,000 to 350,000 clones, around 91% detected once. This CDR3 contains 16 residues. Germline loops: CDR1 DFQATT, CDR2 SNEGSKA (reference sequence). Between the trimmed V and J ends, which lost 3 bases and 7 bases, there was a span of 21 bases. This chain links TRBV20-1 with TRBJ1-4; perhaps TRBD1 as D (5 bases). Material for sequencing was PBMCs or T cells enriched from blood (not recorded which). The source of this sequence is a woman under 30 with acute COVID-19. The CDR3 sequence is CSASKSKGMVGEKLFF. The CDR3 coding sequence is TGCAGTGCTAGTAAGAGTAAGGGGATGGTCGGTGAAAAACTGTTTTTT.